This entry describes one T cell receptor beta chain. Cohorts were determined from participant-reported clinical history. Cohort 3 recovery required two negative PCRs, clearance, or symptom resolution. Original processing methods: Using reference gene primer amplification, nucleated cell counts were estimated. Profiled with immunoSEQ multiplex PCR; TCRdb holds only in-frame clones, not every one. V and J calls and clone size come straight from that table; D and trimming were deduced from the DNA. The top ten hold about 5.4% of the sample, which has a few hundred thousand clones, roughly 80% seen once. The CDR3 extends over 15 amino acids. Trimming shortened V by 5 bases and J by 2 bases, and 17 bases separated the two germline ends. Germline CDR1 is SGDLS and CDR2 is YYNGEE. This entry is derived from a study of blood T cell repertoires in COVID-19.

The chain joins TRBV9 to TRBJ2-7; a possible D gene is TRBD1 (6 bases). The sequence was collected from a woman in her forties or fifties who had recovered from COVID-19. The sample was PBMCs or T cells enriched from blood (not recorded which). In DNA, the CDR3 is TGTGCCAGCAGTTTAGCCGGGACAAGTCCCTACGAGCAGTACTTC. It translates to CASSLAGTSPYEQYF.